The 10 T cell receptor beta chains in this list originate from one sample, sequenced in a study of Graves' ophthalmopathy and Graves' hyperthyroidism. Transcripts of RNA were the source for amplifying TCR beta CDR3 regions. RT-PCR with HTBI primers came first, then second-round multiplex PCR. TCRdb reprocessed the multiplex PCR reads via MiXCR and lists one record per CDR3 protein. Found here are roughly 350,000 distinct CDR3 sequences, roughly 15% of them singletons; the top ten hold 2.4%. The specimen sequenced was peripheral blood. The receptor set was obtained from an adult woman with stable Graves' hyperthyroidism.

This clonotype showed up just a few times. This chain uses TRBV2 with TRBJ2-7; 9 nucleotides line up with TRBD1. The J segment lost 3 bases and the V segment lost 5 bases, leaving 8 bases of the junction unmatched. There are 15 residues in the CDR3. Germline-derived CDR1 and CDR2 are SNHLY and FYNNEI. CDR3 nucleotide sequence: TGTGCCAGCAGTCGGAGTAGGGACAGGGTCTACGAGCAGTACTTC. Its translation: CASSRSRDRVYEQYF.

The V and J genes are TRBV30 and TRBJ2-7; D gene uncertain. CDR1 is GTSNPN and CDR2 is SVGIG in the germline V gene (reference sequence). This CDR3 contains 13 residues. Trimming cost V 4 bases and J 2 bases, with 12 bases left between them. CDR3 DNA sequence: TGTGCCTGGACCCGACGGACCACCTACGAGCAGTACTTC. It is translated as CAWTRRTTYEQYF.

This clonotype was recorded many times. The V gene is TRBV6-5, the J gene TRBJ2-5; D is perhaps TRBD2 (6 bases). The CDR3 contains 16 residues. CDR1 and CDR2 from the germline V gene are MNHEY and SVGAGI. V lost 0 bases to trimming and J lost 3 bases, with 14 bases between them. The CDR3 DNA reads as TGTGCCAGCAGTTACTCTTGGGGTAGCGGAAAAGAGACCCAGTACTTC. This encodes CASSYSWGSGKETQYF.

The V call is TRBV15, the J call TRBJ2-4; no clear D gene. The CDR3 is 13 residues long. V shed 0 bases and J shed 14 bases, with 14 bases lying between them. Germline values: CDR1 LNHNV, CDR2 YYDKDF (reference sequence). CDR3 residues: CATSREALTAKYF. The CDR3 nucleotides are TGTGCCACCAGCAGAGAAGCCTTAACGGCTAAGTACTTC. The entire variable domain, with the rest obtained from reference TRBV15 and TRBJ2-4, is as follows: DAMVIQNPRYQVTQFGKPVTLSCSQTLNHNVMYWYQQKSSQAPKLLFHYYDKDFNNEADTPDNFQSRRPNTSFCFLDIRSPGLGDTAMYLCATSREALTAKYFGAGTRLSVL.

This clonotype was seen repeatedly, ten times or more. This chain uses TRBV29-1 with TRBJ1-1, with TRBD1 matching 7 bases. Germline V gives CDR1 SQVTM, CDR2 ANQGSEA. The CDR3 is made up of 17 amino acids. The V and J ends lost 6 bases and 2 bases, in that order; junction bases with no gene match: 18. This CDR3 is CSVNIVRDSLVNTEAFF. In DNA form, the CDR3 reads TGCAGCGTCAACATAGTTAGGGACAGCTTAGTTAACACTGAAGCTTTCTTT.

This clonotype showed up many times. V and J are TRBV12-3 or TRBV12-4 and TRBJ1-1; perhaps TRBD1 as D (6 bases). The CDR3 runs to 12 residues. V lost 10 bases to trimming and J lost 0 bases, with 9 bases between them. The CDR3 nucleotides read TGTGCCACCGACAGGTTGAACACTGAAGCTTTCTTT. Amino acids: CATDRLNTEAFF.

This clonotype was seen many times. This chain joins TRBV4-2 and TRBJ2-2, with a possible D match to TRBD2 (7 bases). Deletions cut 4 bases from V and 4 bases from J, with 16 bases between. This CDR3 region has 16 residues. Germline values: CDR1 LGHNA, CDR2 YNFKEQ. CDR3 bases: TGTGCCAGCAGCCCGGCGGGGGCGCGGGGCACCGGGGAGCTGTTTTTT. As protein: CASSPAGARGTGELFF.

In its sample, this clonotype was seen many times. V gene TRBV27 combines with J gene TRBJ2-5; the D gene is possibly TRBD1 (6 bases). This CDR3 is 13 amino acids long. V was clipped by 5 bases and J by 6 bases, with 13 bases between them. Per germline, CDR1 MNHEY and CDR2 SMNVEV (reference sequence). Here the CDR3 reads CASSPWDTQTQYF. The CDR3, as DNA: TGTGCCAGCAGTCCGTGGGACACCCAGACCCAGTACTTC.

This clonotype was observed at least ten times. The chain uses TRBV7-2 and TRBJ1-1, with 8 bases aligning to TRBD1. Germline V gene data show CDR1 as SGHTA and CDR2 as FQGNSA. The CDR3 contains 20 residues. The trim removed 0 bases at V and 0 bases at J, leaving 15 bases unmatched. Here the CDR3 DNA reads TGTGCCAGCAGCTTAGCATCCAGGGGCGGAACAGGGGGTTTGAACACTGAAGCTTTCTTT. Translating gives CASSLASRGGTGGLNTEAFF. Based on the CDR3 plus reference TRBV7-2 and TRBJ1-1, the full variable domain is GAGVSQSPSNKVTEKGKDVELRCDPISGHTALYWYRQSLGQGLEFLIYFQGNSAPDKSGLPSDRFSAERTGGSVSTLTIQRTQQEDSAVYLCASSLASRGGTGGLNTEAFFGQGTRLTVV.

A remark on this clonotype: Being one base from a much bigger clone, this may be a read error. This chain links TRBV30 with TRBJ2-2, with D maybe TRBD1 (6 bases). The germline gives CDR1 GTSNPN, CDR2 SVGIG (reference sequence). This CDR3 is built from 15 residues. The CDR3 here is CAWRGVPGVTGEQFF. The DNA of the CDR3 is TGTGCCTGGAGAGGGGTCCCAGGGGTCACCGGGGAGCAGTTTTTT. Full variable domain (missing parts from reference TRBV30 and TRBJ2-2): SQTIHQWPATLVQPVGSPLSLECTVEGTSNPNLYWYRQAAGRGLQLLFYSVGIGQISSEVPQNLSASRPQDRQFILSSKKLLLSDSGFYLCAWRGVPGVTGEQFFGEGSRLTVL.